The 24 T cell receptor beta chains listed next were all sequenced from one sample in a study of shared clonotypes between healthy human individuals. Repertoires were generated with immunoSEQ multiplex PCR, while TCRdb's copy carries only in-frame clones and drops some. This sample has under 2,500,000 clones, with around 95% found just once. The sample comprised naive CD4+ T cells sorted from blood. The subset here: CD45RA+ positively selected. The receptor source for this set is a man aged 18 to 35 in good health.

V gene TRBV9 combines with J gene TRBJ2-2; D tentatively fits TRBD1 or TRBD2 (6 bases each). The ends were cut back, 5 bases at V and 7 bases at J, with 15 bases in the middle. CDR3 length equals 14 residues. Germline assignment: CDR1 SGDLS and CDR2 YYNGEE. DNA of the CDR3: TGTGCCAGCAGTCGACGACAGGAGGGCGGGGAGCTGTTTTTT. It yields the protein CASSRRQEGGELFF.

The chain carries TRBV7-9 and TRBJ2-5, with TRBD2 matching 7 bases. Losses at the gene ends were 2 bases for V and 5 bases for J; bases not matched to a gene: 11. This CDR3 contains 16 residues. CDR1 and CDR2 (germline): SEHNR, FQNEAQ (reference sequence). CDR3 in amino acids: CASSLSGGGNGETQYF. DNA for the CDR3: TGTGCCAGCAGCTTAAGTGGCGGGGGTAACGGGGAGACCCAGTACTTC.

This clone was detected only once. J is TRBJ2-1 and V is TRBV30; D possibly matches TRBD1 or TRBD2 (5 bases each). The CDR3 length is 12 residues. Germline V lookup: CDR1 GTSNPN, CDR2 SVGIG (reference sequence). V shed 8 bases and J shed 7 bases, with 15 bases lying between them. This CDR3 reads CARMGVMNEQFF. As DNA, the CDR3 is TGTGCCCGGATGGGGGTGATGAATGAGCAGTTCTTC.

This chain links TRBV6-5 with TRBJ2-5; 12 bases are shared with TRBD2. V trimming: 6 bases; J trimming: 5 bases; junction bases outside the gene matches: 7. In germline, CDR1 is MNHEY, CDR2 SVGAGI. This CDR3 has 15 residues. Written as DNA, the CDR3 is TGTGCCAGCAGACCGACTAGCGGGGGCAGGGAGACCCAGTACTTC. Amino acid sequence: CASRPTSGGRETQYF.

The chain links TRBV6-5 to TRBJ2-7; 12 nucleotides match TRBD2. The ends lost 2 bases at V and 2 bases at J; junction bases unmatched: 4. The CDR3 covers 16 residues. CDR1 and CDR2 from the germline V gene are MNHEY and SVGAGI. CDR3 nucleotide sequence: TGTGCCAGCAGTTACGGGCTAGCGGGAGGGCCCTACGAGCAGTACTTC. This encodes CASSYGLAGGPYEQYF.

The chain recombines TRBV29-1 with TRBJ1-1; D may be TRBD1 (5 bases). This CDR3 region has 13 residues. CDR1 and CDR2 from the germline V gene are SQVTM and ANQGSEA. Trimming stripped 4 bases from V and 2 bases from J, with 11 bases between. CDR3 in DNA: TGCAGCGTTGTTGGGACGGGCAACACTGAAGCTTTCTTT. This translates into CSVVGTGNTEAFF.

Worth noting for this clone: The sample carries other DNA sequences with the same CDR3. DNA of the CDR3: TGTGCCAGCAGTTACGGGGGGAATGAGCAGTTCTTC. This sequence encodes CASSYGGNEQFF. This sequence joins TRBV6-5 and TRBJ2-1; a possible D gene is TRBD2 (6 bases). CDR3 length: 12 amino acids. Trimming took off 2 bases at V and 7 bases at J, with 6 bases between the two ends. The germline CDR1 and CDR2 sequences are MNHEY and SVGAGI.

The chain combines TRBV10-3 with TRBJ2-1; D is undetermined. The CDR3 contains 12 residues. Trimming stripped 3 bases from V and 10 bases from J, with 10 bases between. Germline loops: CDR1 ENHRY, CDR2 SYGVKD. The CDR3 sequence is CAISDGLTEQFF. The CDR3 DNA follows: TGTGCCATCAGTGACGGCTTGACAGAGCAGTTCTTC.

The rearrangement joins TRBV4-3 to TRBJ2-5, with D perhaps matching TRBD2 (7 bases). The V gene lost 0 bases and the J gene lost 1 base, with 15 bases spanning the gap. The germline V gene encodes CDR1 LGHNA and CDR2 YSLEER. The CDR3 extends over 17 amino acids. CDR3 loop: CASSQEGSGTLQETQYF. CDR3 DNA sequence: TGCGCCAGCAGCCAAGAAGGGAGCGGGACACTCCAAGAGACCCAGTACTTC.

This clone was recorded only once. V and J are TRBV5-1 and TRBJ2-3, with D possibly being TRBD1 (5 bases). Germline-derived CDR1 and CDR2 are SGHRS and YFSETQ. The CDR3 extends over 14 amino acids. V lost 4 bases to trimming and J lost 5 bases, with 14 bases between them. In nucleotides, the CDR3 is TGCGCCAGCAGCCCCGAGGACATAGGAGATACGCAGTATTTT. This codes for CASSPEDIGDTQYF.

This chain uses TRBV2 with TRBJ2-3; 7 bases fit TRBD1. This CDR3 region has 14 residues. Germline values: CDR1 SNHLY, CDR2 FYNNEI. The trim removed 6 bases at V and 2 bases at J, leaving 5 bases unmatched. The CDR3 region has the DNA TGTGCCAGCAGAGGGACAGAGGCCACAGATACGCAGTATTTT. This sequence encodes CASRGTEATDTQYF. Variable domain in full (rest from reference TRBV2 and TRBJ2-3): EPEVTQTPSHQVTQMGQEVILRCVPISNHLYFYWYRQILGQKVEFLVSFYNNEISEKSEIFDDQFSVERPDGSNFTLKIRSTKLEDSAMYFCASRGTEATDTQYFGPGTRLTVL.

This chain connects TRBV11-2 to TRBJ1-1; D remains ambiguous. CDR1 is SGHAT, CDR2 FQNNGV, per germline. Trimming took off 5 bases at V and 5 bases at J, with 12 bases between the two ends. This CDR3 region has 13 residues. The DNA for the CDR3 is TGTGCCAGCAGCCCGGCGTCGGGGACTGAAGCTTTCTTT. It is translated as CASSPASGTEAFF.

J is TRBJ2-3 and V is TRBV5-1; D is unresolved. Trimming pared 0 bases from V and 3 bases from J, leaving 8 bases between. The CDR3 is 14 residues long. CDR1 is SGHRS, CDR2 YFSETQ, per germline. The DNA for the CDR3 is TGCGCCAGCAGCTTGGAATCACAGACAGATACGCAGTATTTT. Translating it yields CASSLESQTDTQYF.

The genes are TRBV29-1 and TRBJ1-1; unclear D gene. The CDR3 runs 12 residues. The V gene lost 3 bases and the J gene lost 1 base, with 6 bases spanning the gap. CDR1 and CDR2 (germline): SQVTM, ANQGSEA. The CDR3 spells CSVEGWNTEAFF. DNA for the CDR3: TGCAGCGTTGAGGGATGGAACACTGAAGCTTTCTTT.

This clone appeared a single time. This chain uses TRBV15 with TRBJ2-7, with 7 bases identical to TRBD1. J lost 6 bases, V lost 5 bases, and 7 bases had no gene match. The V gene's germline CDR1 is LNHNV and CDR2 YYDKDF (reference sequence). The CDR3 sequence is 13 residues long. CDR3 protein: CATSANSGGEQYF. The CDR3 coding sequence is TGTGCCACCAGCGCAAACTCAGGGGGCGAGCAGTACTTC. The full variable domain, its missing parts supplied by reference TRBV15 and TRBJ2-7, is DAMVIQNPRYQVTQFGKPVTLSCSQTLNHNVMYWYQQKSSQAPKLLFHYYDKDFNNEADTPDNFQSRRPNTSFCFLDIRSPGLGDTAMYLCATSANSGGEQYFGPGTRLTVT.

V gene TRBV29-1 combines with J gene TRBJ1-4; no clear D. Trimming stripped 6 bases from V and 2 bases from J, with 16 bases between. Per the germline V gene, CDR1 is SQVTM and CDR2 is ANQGSEA. This CDR3 spans 15 amino acids. CDR3 in amino acids: CSVAAEGSTNEKLFF. CDR3 nucleotide sequence: TGCAGCGTAGCAGCGGAGGGATCTACTAATGAAAAACTGTTTTTT.

V usage is TRBV29-1 and J usage is TRBJ2-5; D uncertain. Germline lookup yields CDR1 SQVTM and CDR2 ANQGSEA. This CDR3 region has 12 residues. Trimming shortened V by 7 bases and J by 4 bases, and 13 bases separated the two germline ends. CDR3 loop: CSAAKLLETQYF. CDR3 DNA sequence: TGCAGCGCCGCTAAGCTACTAGAGACCCAGTACTTC.

The chain joins TRBV9 to TRBJ2-1; D tentatively fits TRBD1 or TRBD2 (5 bases each). Trimming removed 3 bases at V and 13 bases at J, with 20 bases between. The CDR3 is 14 residues long. CDR1 SGDLS and CDR2 YYNGEE come from the germline V gene. As DNA, the CDR3 is TGTGCCAGCAGCGCGGGACGGATGCCGGGAAAACAGTTCTTC. This sequence encodes CASSAGRMPGKQFF.

This sequence joins TRBV28 and TRBJ2-1; D perhaps matches TRBD1 (6 bases). The CDR3 is 14 amino acids. Trimming removed 5 bases at V and 3 bases at J, with 11 bases between. The germline CDR1 and CDR2 sequences are MDHEN and SYDVKM. CDR3 nucleotides: TGTGCCAGCAGTCCCACAGGGTTCTACAATGAGCAGTTCTTC. It yields the protein CASSPTGFYNEQFF.

V usage is TRBV2 and J usage is TRBJ2-1; TRBD1 agrees at 9 bases. The CDR3 is made up of 14 amino acids. The germline V gene encodes CDR1 SNHLY and CDR2 FYNNEI. V gave up 7 bases and J gave up 4 bases; unmatched junction bases: 5. CDR3 coding DNA: TGTGCCAGCACCCGACAGGGGGATTACAATGAGCAGTTCTTC. Translated: CASTRQGDYNEQFF.

J is TRBJ1-6 and V is TRBV6-6, with TRBD1 matching 9 bases. V lost 5 bases, J lost 10 bases, and 6 bases stayed unmatched. Germline assignment: CDR1 MNHNY and CDR2 SVGAGI (reference sequence). CDR3 length equals 14 residues. The CDR3 sequence: CASSTGQGSSPLHF. Written as DNA, the CDR3 is TGTGCCAGCAGTACGGGACAGGGATCGTCACCCCTCCACTTT.

This chain uses TRBV28 with TRBJ2-1; 8 nucleotides line up with TRBD2. The CDR3 covers 13 residues. CDR1 is MDHEN, CDR2 SYDVKM, per germline. J lost 7 bases, V lost 4 bases, and 3 bases had no gene match. CDR3 sequence (DNA): TGTGCCAGCAGTTCCGGGAGGGGTAATGAGCAGTTCTTC. Residues: CASSSGRGNEQFF.

In this sample, this clone turned up a few times. The chain couples TRBV6-1 to TRBJ2-7; maybe TRBD2 (6 bases). Deletions cut 1 base from V and 6 bases from J, with 19 bases between. Germline V CDR1 and CDR2: MNHNS, SASEGT. This CDR3 is 16 amino acids long. The CDR3 protein is CASSEGRLAFGGEQYF. For the CDR3, the DNA is TGTGCCAGCAGTGAAGGGAGGCTAGCGTTTGGGGGCGAGCAGTACTTC.

This chain links TRBV18 with TRBJ1-1; 7 bases are shared with TRBD1. CDR1 KGHSH and CDR2 LQKENI come from the germline V gene. The length of the CDR3 is 18 residues. With V trimmed by 1 base and J by 5 bases, 16 bases remained unmatched. The CDR3 region has the DNA TGTGCCAGCTCACCACGGTCACGACAGGGACAATTAGAGACTGAAGCTTTCTTT. Translation: CASSPRSRQGQLETEAFF.